Each of the 28 T cell receptor beta chains below was sequenced from the same sample in a study of T cell clusters in autoimmune cytopenias. TRB was amplified from about 270 ng of peripheral blood genomic DNA per sample. TRB rearrangements were amplified by touch-down multiplex PCR with mixed TRB-A/B primers. TCRdb re-analyzed the multiplex PCR reads; it lists each CDR3 protein once, without DNA. The table gives some 4,700 distinct CDR3 sequences; the top ten clones make up roughly 28% of it. Sequenced sample: peripheral blood. These receptor sequences come from a human donor with an autoimmune cytopenia or autoimmune hepatitis (not recorded which).

The chain carries TRBV5-6 and TRBJ1-5. This CDR3 region has 15 residues. Looked up from germline, CDR1 is SGHDT and CDR2 is YYEEEE. CDR3 sequence: CASSSADQPNQPQHF.

CDR3 in amino acids: CASFPGGTNYGYTF. The genes are TRBV5-1 and TRBJ1-2; there is no DNA to check the TCRdb D call of TRBD1. The germline gives CDR1 SGHRS, CDR2 YFSETQ. This CDR3 is built from 14 residues.

The chain uses TRBV6-1 and TRBJ1-2; there is no DNA to check the TCRdb D call of TRBD1. In germline, CDR1 is MNHNS, CDR2 SASEGT. The CDR3 is made up of 16 amino acids. The CDR3 spells CASSAGLASSNYGYTF.

The rearrangement joins TRBV6-1 to TRBJ1-1; the TRBD1 assignment by TCRdb is unverifiable without DNA. This CDR3 is built from 13 residues. The germline gives CDR1 MNHNS, CDR2 SASEGT. This CDR3 reads CASRGALNTEAFF.

The chain employs TRBV11-2 and TRBJ2-7; TCRdb calls TRBD2, which cannot be checked without DNA. The CDR3 is 16 residues long. The V gene's germline CDR1 is SGHAT and CDR2 FQNNGV. CDR3 in amino acids: CASSLVLAGDSYEQYF.

J is TRBJ2-3 and V is TRBV24-1; the TRBD1 assignment by TCRdb is unverifiable without DNA. The CDR3 runs to 15 residues. Germline V gene sequence: CDR1 KGHDR, CDR2 SFDVKD. The CDR3 spells CATSDFSGGTDTQYF.

The chain employs TRBV19 and TRBJ1-1. Germline CDR1 and CDR2: LNHDA and SQIVND (reference sequence). The length of the CDR3 is 14 residues. This CDR3 is CASSIGGMNTEAFF.

This clonotype is classed as medium-sized by frequency. V is TRBV7-9 and J is TRBJ2-7. CDR3 length: 12 residues. Germline CDR1 SEHNR, CDR2 FQNEAQ (reference sequence). The CDR3 region is CASSITNYEQYF. Using reference TRBV7-9 and TRBJ2-7 for the parts outside the CDR3, the full variable domain is DTGVSQNPRHKITKRGQNVTFRCDPISEHNRLYWYRQTLGQGPEFLTYFQNEAQLEKSRLLSDRFSAERPKGSFSTLEIQRTEQGDSAMYLCASSITNYEQYFGPGTRLTVT.

This clonotype is classed as medium-sized by frequency. The chain links TRBV19 to TRBJ2-1; TCRdb indicates TRBD2, and absent DNA this call remains unverified. Germline lookup yields CDR1 LNHDA and CDR2 SQIVND (reference sequence). CDR3 length equals 15 residues. CDR3 region: CASSKSASRENEQFF.

This clonotype counts as medium-sized by frequency. This chain uses TRBV6-6 with TRBJ1-1; the TCRdb call, TRBD1, lacks DNA for checking. The germline CDR1 and CDR2 sequences are MNHNY and SVGAGI (reference sequence). The CDR3 runs 14 residues. The CDR3 is CASSYGTGFTEAFF.

The rearrangement uses TRBV5-1 and TRBJ2-2; TCRdb calls TRBD1, which cannot be checked without DNA. The CDR3 contains 16 residues. The V gene's germline CDR1 is SGHRS and CDR2 YFSETQ. CDR3 protein: CASSLTGGAVTGELFF.

The chain couples TRBV6-1 to TRBJ1-5; TCRdb lists TRBD1, though no DNA is available to test this call. CDR1 is MNHNS and CDR2 is SASEGT in the germline V gene. This CDR3 comprises 18 residues. The CDR3 sequence: CASSGLLGRTALNQPQHF.

This sequence joins TRBV5-1 and TRBJ2-6. CDR1 is SGHRS and CDR2 is YFSETQ in the germline V gene. The CDR3 is 14 residues long. The CDR3 region is CASSLEGGANVLTF.

By frequency, this clonotype registers medium-sized. The rearrangement links TRBV6-1 to TRBJ1-1. Per germline, CDR1 MNHNS and CDR2 SASEGT. The CDR3 is 15 amino acids. The CDR3 sequence is CASSEWEVQGAEAFF.

J is TRBJ1-1 and V is TRBV5-1. The CDR3 contains 15 residues. CDR1 is SGHRS and CDR2 is YFSETQ in the germline V gene. The CDR3 region is CASSLPGQLNTEAFF. Drawing the rest from reference TRBV5-1 and TRBJ1-1, the complete variable domain is KAGVTQTPRYLIKTRGQQVTLSCSPISGHRSVSWYQQTPGQGLQFLFEYFSETQRNKGNFPGRFSGRQFSNSRSEMNVSTLELGDSALYLCASSLPGQLNTEAFFGQGTRLTVV.

This clonotype shows up as medium-sized by frequency. The V gene is TRBV5-6, the J gene TRBJ2-2; absent DNA, TCRdb's TRBD1 call cannot be checked. From germline, CDR1 is SGHDT and CDR2 YYEEEE. CDR3 length equals 14 residues. CDR3 region: CASSPGHRIGELFF.

The chain employs TRBV20-1 and TRBJ1-6; absent DNA, TCRdb's TRBD1 call cannot be checked. Germline V gene data show CDR1 as DFQATT and CDR2 as SNEGSKA (reference sequence). CDR3 length: 16 amino acids. The CDR3 spells CSAVTGTGERNSPLHF.

This clonotype counts as medium-sized by frequency. The genes are TRBV5-6 and TRBJ1-1; TCRdb indicates TRBD1, and absent DNA this call remains unverified. This CDR3 spans 15 amino acids. Germline CDR1 reads SGHDT; CDR2 reads YYEEEE. CDR3 protein: CASSLAATGAAEAFF.

This clonotype is labeled medium-sized based on frequency. This chain joins TRBV7-6 and TRBJ1-6; TCRdb names TRBD1, which stays unverified in the absence of DNA. The CDR3 is 14 amino acids. Germline V lookup: CDR1 SGHVS, CDR2 FNYEAQ. CDR3 loop: CASSSDRGLSPLHF. The complete variable domain, with remaining parts taken from reference TRBV7-6 and TRBJ1-6, reads GAGVSQSPRYKVTKRGQDVALRCDPISGHVSLYWYRQALGQGPEFLTYFNYEAQQDKSGLPNDRFSAERPEGSISTLTIQRTEQRDSAMYRCASSSDRGLSPLHFGNGTRLTVT.

In terms of frequency, this clonotype is medium-sized. V gene TRBV7-3 combines with J gene TRBJ2-3; checking the TCRdb D call of TRBD2 is not possible without DNA. CDR3 length: 16 residues. Germline V gives CDR1 SGHTA, CDR2 FQGTGA. The CDR3 region is CASSFPTSGGPGTQYF.

V usage is TRBV12-3 or TRBV12-4 and J usage is TRBJ1-2. The CDR3 consists of 14 residues. The CDR3 region is CASSPSGPLGGYTF.

V and J are TRBV24-1 and TRBJ1-2; TCRdb proposes TRBD1, but this gene call is untestable without DNA. CDR3 length equals 13 residues. CDR1 is KGHDR, CDR2 SFDVKD, per germline. The CDR3 spells CATSQGLGYGYTF.

This clonotype is classed as medium-sized by frequency. This sequence joins TRBV27 and TRBJ1-2; TCRdb reports TRBD1, a call that lacks DNA to check it against. The CDR3 sequence is 14 residues long. CDR1 MNHEY and CDR2 SMNVEV come from the germline V gene (reference sequence). This CDR3 is CASRPGQTFYGYTF.

This chain joins TRBV13 and TRBJ2-1; lacking DNA, the TRBD1 call made by TCRdb goes unchecked. This CDR3 has 18 residues. Germline CDR1 reads PRHDT; CDR2 reads FYEKMQ (reference sequence). This CDR3 is CASSLEVGTGGSFNEQFF.

The chain uses TRBV6-5 and TRBJ1-1; no DNA is available, so the TRBD1 call from TCRdb remains unchecked. CDR3 length equals 15 residues. Germline values: CDR1 MNHEY, CDR2 SVGAGI. The CDR3 reads CASSSPTGVNTEAFF.

This clonotype is classed as medium-sized by frequency. V is TRBV20-1 and J is TRBJ1-1. The V gene's germline CDR1 is DFQATT and CDR2 SNEGSKA (reference sequence). The CDR3 totals 15 residues. The CDR3 sequence: CSARVAGTRNTEAFF.

The rearrangement uses TRBV7-2 and TRBJ2-5. The length of the CDR3 is 13 residues. CDR1 and CDR2 from the germline V gene are SGHTA and FQGNSA. This chain's CDR3 is CASSGGSQETQYF. The variable domain in full, with the rest retrieved from reference TRBV7-2 and TRBJ2-5, is GAGVSQSPSNKVTEKGKDVELRCDPISGHTALYWYRQSLGQGLEFLIYFQGNSAPDKSGLPSDRFSAERTGGSVSTLTIQRTQQEDSAVYLCASSGGSQETQYFGPGTRLLVL.

The rearrangement uses TRBV6-2 or TRBV6-3 and TRBJ2-1; TCRdb names TRBD1, which stays unverified in the absence of DNA. CDR1 is MNHEY, CDR2 SVGEGT, per germline. The CDR3 is made up of 16 amino acids. CDR3 residues: CASSYQFTAGQNEQFF.